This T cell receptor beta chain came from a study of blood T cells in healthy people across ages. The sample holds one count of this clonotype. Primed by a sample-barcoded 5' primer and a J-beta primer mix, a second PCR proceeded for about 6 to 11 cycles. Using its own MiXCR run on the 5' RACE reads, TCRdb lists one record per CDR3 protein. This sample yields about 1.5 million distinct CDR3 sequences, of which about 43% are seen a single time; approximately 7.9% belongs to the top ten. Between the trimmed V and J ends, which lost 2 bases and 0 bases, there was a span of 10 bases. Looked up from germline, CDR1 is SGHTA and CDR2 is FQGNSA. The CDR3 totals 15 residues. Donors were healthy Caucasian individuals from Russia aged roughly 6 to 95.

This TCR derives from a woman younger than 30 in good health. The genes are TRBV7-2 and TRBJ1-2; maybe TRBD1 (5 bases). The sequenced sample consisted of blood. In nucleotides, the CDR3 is TGTGCCAGCAGCTTATTGGGGGTAACTAACTATGGCTACACCTTC. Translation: CASSLLGVTNYGYTF.